The present TCR beta chain was sequenced within a study of T-cell reconstitution after alpha-beta-depleted transplantation in children. Notes on the study in general: Newly generated T cells supplied most T-cell counts and diversity one year post-transplant. Where alpha-beta T cells came from about two months after transplant was reportedly several hundred expanded graft clones. The origin of high day-60 TCRbeta diversity in some patients lay in surviving recipient T cells and thymic progenitors.

Preparing the TCRbeta library involved the use of unique molecular identifiers. TCRdb itself ran the PCR reads through MiXCR, one entry per CDR3 protein. Here the sample spans about 580,000 distinct CDR3 sequences, 25% to 30% being singletons. A word on this clonotype: Its antigen is unidentified.

Germline V gives CDR1 MNHEY, CDR2 SMNVEV (reference sequence). With 4 bases removed from V and 0 bases from J, the gap between germline ends came to 6 bases. This CDR3 comprises 14 residues. The sequencing used PBMCs, collected before TCRalphabeta/CD19-depleted stem cell transplant. This TCR derives from a boy under two years old with Wiskott-Aldrich syndrome, due to receive a stem cell transplant. The chain uses TRBV27 and TRBJ2-2; TRBD1 might be the D (5 bases). The CDR3 region is CASSWTSNTGELFF. CDR3 nucleotides: TGTGCCAGCAGTTGGACATCGAACACCGGGGAGCTGTTTTTT.